These T cell receptor beta chains were read from a single sample in a study of early T cells in non-severe SARS-CoV-2 infection. TCRdb redid the calling of the 5' RACE reads with MiXCR, one entry per CDR3 protein. The data hold fewer than 60,000 distinct CDR3 sequences, with about 9.1% observed a single time. The sample consisted of whole blood. These receptors were taken from an adult who was a healthcare worker with PCR-confirmed SARS-CoV-2 infection or an uninfected control (not recorded which). Each CDR3 is given with its conserved first and last residue. A D gene is named only where the DNA matches it firmly. Not all rows give a size; the values are once, few, many and, for expanded clones, a class.

TRBV24-1	TRBJ2-1	13	-	few	TGTGCCACCAGTGACACTAGGATGGGTGAGCAGTTCTTC	CATSDTRMGEQFF
TRBV5-8	TRBJ1-2	10	-	many	TGTGCCAGCAGCTTGTTCGGCTACACCTTC	CASSLFGYTF
TRBV30	TRBJ1-2	12	-	many	TGTGCCTGGAGTGTGCAGGGGTCCGGCTACACCTTC	CAWSVQGSGYTF
TRBV5-1	TRBJ1-6	14	-	-	TGCGCCAGCAGCTTGGACAGGGTCGGCTCACCCCTCCACTTT	CASSLDRVGSPLHF
TRBV29-1	TRBJ1-5	14	-	-	TGCAGCGTTTTAGACACATCTTCCAATCAGCCCCAGCATTTT	CSVLDTSSNQPQHF
TRBV2	TRBJ2-2	13	-	many	TGTGCCAGCAGTGAATCGCGGACCGGGGAGCTGTTTTTT	CASSESRTGELFF
TRBV15	TRBJ1-3	14	-	many	TGTGCCACCGCACGGGGGGGAGCTGGAAACACCATATATTTT	CATARGGAGNTIYF
TRBV6-1	TRBJ2-3	15	TRBD1	many	TGTGCCAGCACCCGGGACAGGATTAGCACAGATACGCAGTATTTT	CASTRDRISTDTQYF
TRBV7-2	TRBJ2-7	15	TRBD2	many	TGTGCCAGCAGCACGGGGGGGTCAGGCACCTACGAGCAGTACTTC	CASSTGGSGTYEQYF
TRBV7-9	TRBJ1-4	14	-	-	TGTGCCAGCAGCTTAGGCCAGACTAATGAAAAACTGTTTTTT	CASSLGQTNEKLFF
TRBV28	TRBJ2-1	17	TRBD2	few	TGTGCCAGCAGTTCCTCGAGTAGCGGGAGTAGGAACAATGAGCAGTTCTTC	CASSSSSSGSRNNEQFF
TRBV12-3/TRBV12-4	TRBJ1-5	16	-	few	TGTGCCAGCAGTTTTGGGGGAGATGGGAGCAATCAGCCCCAGCATTTT	CASSFGGDGSNQPQHF
TRBV5-1	TRBJ2-1	14	-	few	TGCGCCAGCAGCTTGGCTAGCAGAAACAATGAGCAGTTCTTC	CASSLASRNNEQFF
TRBV12-3/TRBV12-4	TRBJ2-1	13	TRBD2	many	TGTGCCAGCAGTTTTGGGGAGGGCAATGAGCAGTTCTTC	CASSFGEGNEQFF
TRBV4-2	TRBJ2-6	19	TRBD1	many	TGTGCCAGCAGCCAAGATATCCGACAGGGTTACTCTGGGGCCAACGTCCTGACTTTC	CASSQDIRQGYSGANVLTF
TRBV28	TRBJ2-3	11	-	few	TGTGCCAGCACCATGCTGGATACGCAGTATTTT	CASTMLDTQYF
TRBV20-1	TRBJ1-2	15	-	few	TGCAGTGCTAGAGGAACGGGCCACGACCTCTATGGCTACACCTTC	CSARGTGHDLYGYTF
TRBV4-2	TRBJ2-1	15	TRBD2	few	TGTGCCAGCAGCCTTGAGACTAGCGGATACAATGAGCAGTTCTTC	CASSLETSGYNEQFF
TRBV2	TRBJ2-7	12	-	many	TGTGCCAGCAGTGTTCGACTCGGCGAGCAGTACTTC	CASSVRLGEQYF
TRBV21-1	TRBJ1-3	15	-	many	TGTGCCAGAACAAAACGGACAAACTCTGGAAACACCATATATTTT	CARTKRTNSGNTIYF